This T cell receptor (beta chain) appears in the sequencing data of a study of blood T cells in healthy people across ages. Study-wide findings and caveats: It was held that the diversity estimates obtained from one million T cells were underestimates.

This CDR3 has 16 residues. CDR1 and CDR2 from the germline V gene are SGHRS and YFSETQ. Primed by a sample-barcoded 5' primer and a J-beta primer mix, a second PCR proceeded for 7 to 11 cycles. Each CDR3 protein gets one entry after TCRdb re-called the 5' RACE reads with MiXCR. The sample yields fewer than 900,000 distinct CDR3 sequences, approximately 39% seen once. On this clonotype: The antigen remains unidentified. The junction shows a germline mismatch at one end, possibly a read error.

The sample consisted of blood. The sequence came from an older woman in good health. The chain combines TRBV5-1 with TRBJ2-1; the D gene is possibly TRBD2 (5 bases). This CDR3 reads CASSPPAGGSYNEQFF. In DNA form, the CDR3 reads TGTGCCAGCAGCCCCCCGGCGGGTGGCTCCTACAATGAGCAGTTCTTC.